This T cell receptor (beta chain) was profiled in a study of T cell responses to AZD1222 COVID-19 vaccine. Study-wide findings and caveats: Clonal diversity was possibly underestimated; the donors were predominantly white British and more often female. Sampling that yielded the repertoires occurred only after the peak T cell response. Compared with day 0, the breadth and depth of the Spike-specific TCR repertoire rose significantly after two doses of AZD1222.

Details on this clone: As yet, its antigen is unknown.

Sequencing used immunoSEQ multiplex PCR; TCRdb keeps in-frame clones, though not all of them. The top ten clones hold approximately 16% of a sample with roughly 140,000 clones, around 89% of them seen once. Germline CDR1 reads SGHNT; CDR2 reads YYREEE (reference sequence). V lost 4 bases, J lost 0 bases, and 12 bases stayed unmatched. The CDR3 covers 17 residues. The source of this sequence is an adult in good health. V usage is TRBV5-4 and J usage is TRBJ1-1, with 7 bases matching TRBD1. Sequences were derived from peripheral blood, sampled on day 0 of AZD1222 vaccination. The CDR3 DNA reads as TGTGCCAGCAGCACCCGACAGGGAGCATCCATGAACACTGAAGCTTTCTTT. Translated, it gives CASSTRQGASMNTEAFF. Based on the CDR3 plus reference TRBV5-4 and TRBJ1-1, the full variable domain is ETGVTQSPTHLIKTRGQQVTLRCSSQSGHNTVSWYQQALGQGPQFIFQYYREEENGRGNFPPRFSGLQFPNYSSELNVNALELDDSALYLCASSTRQGASMNTEAFFGQGTRLTVV.